Shown below are 27 T cell receptor beta chains from a single sample sequenced in a study of CD8+ T cells in alopecia areata. Once RNA had been extracted, it was reverse transcribed into cDNA to act as the sequencing template. The assay was immunoSEQ multiplex PCR, and TCRdb's table has in-frame clones only and misses some. This table holds tens of thousands of clones, roughly 47% found once. Sequenced material: NKG2D-low CD8+ T cells sorted from blood. The source of these receptors is a human donor with alopecia areata.

This clone was seen a few times. The chain is built from TRBV29-1 and TRBJ1-3; TRBD1 might be the D (5 bases). This CDR3 spans 15 amino acids. Per the germline V gene, CDR1 is SQVTM and CDR2 is ANQGSEA. Trimming pared 6 bases from V and 0 bases from J, leaving 15 bases between. The CDR3 is CSVLPTGSSGNTIYF. Written as DNA, the CDR3 is TGCAGCGTCCTGCCCACAGGTTCCTCTGGAAACACCATATATTTT.

This clone turned up a few times. The CDR3 bases are TGTGCCAGCAGCCCTAAATGGGGGTCCTCGGACTACAATGAGCAGTTCTTC. This gives the protein CASSPKWGSSDYNEQFF. The chain is built from TRBV7-9 and TRBJ2-1; either TRBD1 or TRBD2 may fit D (5 bases each). This CDR3 comprises 17 residues. Germline V gene sequence: CDR1 SEHNR, CDR2 FQNEAQ (reference sequence). Trimming took 5 bases from V and 3 from J, leaving 20 bases between them.

V is TRBV7-9 and J is TRBJ2-7; D gene ambiguous. CDR1 and CDR2 from the germline V gene are SEHNR and FQNEAQ (reference sequence). The CDR3 spans 14 residues. V was cut by 1 base and J by 4 bases, with 11 bases left in between. The CDR3 here is CASSLGIGAYEQYF. CDR3 sequence (DNA): TGTGCCAGCAGCTTAGGGATTGGAGCGTACGAGCAGTACTTC.

The chain recombines TRBV27 with TRBJ2-1, with a tentative D call TRBD2 (6 bases). The V end was cut by 3 bases, the J end by 2 bases, with 14 bases between. Germline V lookup: CDR1 MNHEY, CDR2 SMNVEV (reference sequence). This CDR3 is built from 16 residues. Written as DNA, the CDR3 is TGTGCCAGCAGTTTTGGGGCGGGACCTCCCTACAATGAGCAGTTCTTC. Its protein is CASSFGAGPPYNEQFF.

The chain recombines TRBV7-2 with TRBJ2-7; no clear D gene. V lost 6 bases to trimming and J lost 6 bases, with 15 bases between them. The germline gives CDR1 SGHTA, CDR2 FQGNSA. CDR3 length equals 13 residues. CDR3 DNA sequence: TGTGCCAGCAGTCCTCTCCCCGGCCGCGAGCAGTACTTC. Translating gives CASSPLPGREQYF. The full variable domain, with the rest looked up from reference TRBV7-2 and TRBJ2-7, is GAGVSQSPSNKVTEKGKDVELRCDPISGHTALYWYRQSLGQGLEFLIYFQGNSAPDKSGLPSDRFSAERTGGSVSTLTIQRTQQEDSAVYLCASSPLPGREQYFGPGTRLTVT.

The rearrangement links TRBV11-3 to TRBJ1-2; D possibly corresponds to TRBD1 (5 bases). Trimming removed 8 bases from V and 3 bases from J, with 10 bases in between. CDR3 length equals 12 residues. Germline V gives CDR1 SGHNT, CDR2 YENEEA. The DNA of the CDR3 is TGTGCCAGCTCAGACAGAGACTATGGCTACACCTTC. Amino acid sequence: CASSDRDYGYTF.

This rearrangement joins TRBV4-1 to TRBJ1-6, with a weak D call TRBD1 (5 bases). Trimming pared 4 bases from V and 5 bases from J, leaving 9 bases between. Germline V gene data show CDR1 as MGHRA and CDR2 as YSYEKL. CDR3 size: 14 residues. This CDR3 reads CASSPGRNNSPLHF. CDR3 nucleotide sequence: TGCGCCAGCAGCCCGGGACGGAATAATTCACCCCTCCACTTT.

The genes are TRBV5-6 and TRBJ2-1, with 7 positions matching TRBD2. Trimming took 2 bases from V and 2 from J; bases not matched to a gene: 4. There are 15 residues in the CDR3. Looked up from germline, CDR1 is SGHDT and CDR2 is YYEEEE. The CDR3 DNA is TGTGCCAGCAGCTTTATAGCGGGCCCCTACAATGAGCAGTTCTTC. It specifies CASSFIAGPYNEQFF.

This clone was recorded a few times. This chain links TRBV29-1 with TRBJ1-2, with D possibly matching TRBD1 (5 bases). CDR1 is SQVTM, CDR2 ANQGSEA, per germline. V lost 6 bases and J 4 bases, leaving 9 bases between the germline ends. CDR3 length equals 11 residues. CDR3 DNA: TGCAGCGTCCGGGGCCTCTATGGCTACACCTTC. Translating it yields CSVRGLYGYTF.

This sequence joins TRBV28 and TRBJ2-2; D is ambiguous. This CDR3 region has 12 residues. Trimming removed 7 bases at V and 6 bases at J, with 9 bases between. Germline V gives CDR1 MDHEN, CDR2 SYDVKM. In DNA, the CDR3 is TGTGCCAGCAATCTGTTGTCCGGGGAGCTGTTTTTT. This encodes CASNLLSGELFF.

The chain is built from TRBV4-1 and TRBJ1-1, with D possibly TRBD1 on 5 matching bases. Germline V gene data show CDR1 as MGHRA and CDR2 as YSYEKL. Trimming removed 4 bases from V and 4 bases from J, with 13 bases in between. This CDR3 is 14 amino acids long. The CDR3 reads CASSLGPLATEAFF. CDR3 nucleotides: TGCGCCAGCAGCCTGGGACCCCTTGCCACTGAAGCTTTCTTT.

This clone has only a few counts. V gene TRBV29-1 combines with J gene TRBJ2-1; the match to TRBD2 covers 13 bases. The CDR3 is made up of 14 amino acids. V lost 3 bases to trimming and J lost 8 bases; unmatched junction nucleotides: 4. The germline CDR1 and CDR2 sequences are SQVTM and ANQGSEA. CDR3 region: CSVDTSGRGYEQFF. The CDR3 coding sequence is TGCAGCGTTGATACTAGCGGGAGGGGCTATGAGCAGTTCTTC.

V usage is TRBV4-3 and J usage is TRBJ2-1; 9 nucleotides agree with TRBD1. Germline V gene data show CDR1 as LGHNA and CDR2 as YSLEER. The trim removed 0 bases at V and 1 base at J, leaving 10 bases unmatched. The CDR3 loop spans 19 amino acids. In DNA, the CDR3 is TGCGCCAGCAGCCAAGATCCGGGACAGGGTATATCGTCCTACAATGAGCAGTTCTTC. This sequence encodes CASSQDPGQGISSYNEQFF.

This clone was counted a few times. This chain joins TRBV13 and TRBJ2-3; D remains ambiguous. V gave up 10 bases and J gave up 0 bases, with 8 bases separating them. Germline-derived CDR1 and CDR2 are PRHDT and FYEKMQ (reference sequence). The CDR3 consists of 12 residues. DNA of the CDR3: TGTGCCACCAAGGGTAGCACAGATACGCAGTATTTT. Translating it yields CATKGSTDTQYF. Combining the CDR3 with reference TRBV13 and TRBJ2-3 gives the whole variable domain AAGVIQSPRHLIKEKRETATLKCYPIPRHDTVYWYQQGPGQDPQFLISFYEKMQSDKGSIPDRFSAQQFSDYHSELNMSSLELGDSALYFCATKGSTDTQYFGPGTRLTVL.

The chain is built from TRBV29-1 and TRBJ2-3, with 14 bases fitting TRBD2. This CDR3 has 17 residues. Germline trimming cut 7 bases from V and 0 bases from J; bases unmatched to any gene: 9. Germline-derived CDR1 and CDR2 are SQVTM and ANQGSEA. CDR3 sequence (DNA): TGCAGCGCTCAAAGACTAGCGGGGGGGAGCAGCACAGATACGCAGTATTTT. Its translation is CSAQRLAGGSSTDTQYF.

The chain is built from TRBV6-6 and TRBJ2-6; unclear D gene. Trimming stripped 2 bases from V and 4 bases from J, with 6 bases between. CDR3 length: 14 amino acids. Germline V lookup: CDR1 MNHNY, CDR2 SVGAGI (reference sequence). CDR3 loop: CASSYVIGANVLTF. The CDR3 DNA is TGTGCCAGCAGTTACGTGATCGGGGCCAACGTCCTGACTTTC.

This chain uses TRBV7-9 with TRBJ2-2, with D unclear. Trimming removed 1 base at V and 9 bases at J, with 3 bases between. Per the germline V gene, CDR1 is SEHNR and CDR2 is FQNEAQ (reference sequence). The CDR3 covers 11 residues. CDR3 DNA sequence: TGTGCCAGCAGCTTAGGACGGGAGCTGTTTTTT. Its protein is CASSLGRELFF.

V and J are TRBV29-1 and TRBJ1-2; 8 bases are shared with TRBD1. CDR3 length: 13 residues. Germline V CDR1 and CDR2: SQVTM, ANQGSEA. V shed 0 bases and J 13 bases; nucleotides not matched to a gene: 10. The CDR3 region has the DNA TGCAGCGTTGAAGACCCTACCGACAGGGGAGGCACCTTC. Translation gives CSVEDPTDRGGTF. The whole variable domain, filled in from reference TRBV29-1 and TRBJ1-2, reads SAVISQKPSRDICQRGTSLTIQCQVDSQVTMMFWYRQQPGQSLTLIATANQGSEATYESGFVIDKFPISRPNLTFSTLTVSNMSPEDSSIYLCSVEDPTDRGGTFGSGTRLTVV.

The chain is built from TRBV7-6 and TRBJ2-7, with 7 bases matching TRBD2. CDR3 length equals 14 residues. Looked up from germline, CDR1 is SGHVS and CDR2 is FNYEAQ. With 5 bases clipped from V and 5 bases from J, the junction kept 9 bases outside the gene matches. CDR3 nucleotide sequence: TGTGCCAGCAGCCCGGGGACTATCCTGAACGAGCAGTACTTC. Protein sequence: CASSPGTILNEQYF.

This clone appeared a few times. The chain couples TRBV29-1 to TRBJ1-2; D may be TRBD1 (5 bases). V lost 3 bases and J 7 bases, leaving 9 bases between the germline ends. Germline V gene lookup returns CDR1 SQVTM and CDR2 ANQGSEA. This CDR3 has 11 residues. CDR3 region: CSVEFGAGYTF. The CDR3 coding sequence is TGCAGCGTTGAGTTCGGGGCTGGCTACACCTTC.

This chain links TRBV29-1 with TRBJ2-1, with D uncertain. Germline loops: CDR1 SQVTM, CDR2 ANQGSEA. Trimming removed 2 bases at V and 8 bases at J, with 13 bases between. The CDR3 runs 13 residues. CDR3 amino acids: CSVEFVQFDEQFF. The DNA for the CDR3 is TGCAGCGTTGAATTCGTTCAGTTCGATGAGCAGTTCTTC.

The sample holds a few counts of this clone. The chain combines TRBV13 with TRBJ1-2; a weak D match, TRBD1 (5 bases). Germline-derived CDR1 and CDR2 are PRHDT and FYEKMQ (reference sequence). V lost 5 bases to trimming and J lost 7 bases, with 20 bases between them. This CDR3 region has 15 residues. CDR3 sequence (DNA): TGTGCCAGCAGCCGACCCCCTCGGGACCGGCGTGGCTACACCTTC. Translation: CASSRPPRDRRGYTF.

The chain links TRBV11-2 to TRBJ2-1, with D hard to call. Trimming stripped 1 base from V and 8 bases from J, with 6 bases between. The germline V gene has CDR1 SGHAT and CDR2 FQNNGV. The CDR3 length is 12 residues. CDR3 amino acids: CASSLGSHEQFF. The CDR3 coding sequence is TGTGCCAGCAGCTTAGGTTCCCATGAGCAGTTCTTC.

The V and J genes are TRBV29-1 and TRBJ2-3, with 11 bases fitting TRBD2. Germline values: CDR1 SQVTM, CDR2 ANQGSEA. The CDR3 consists of 14 residues. V lost 6 bases and J lost 2; bases outside the gene matches: 4. The CDR3 nucleotides are TGCAGCGTGGAGGGACTAGCGGACACAGATACGCAGTATTTT. Translated, it gives CSVEGLADTDTQYF.

This clone was detected a few times. The chain is built from TRBV27 and TRBJ2-2; D is uncertain. The germline gives CDR1 MNHEY, CDR2 SMNVEV (reference sequence). Trimming shortened V by 5 bases and J by 5 bases, and 12 bases separated the two germline ends. The CDR3 covers 14 residues. The CDR3 here is CASSPLKGTGELFF. The CDR3 DNA follows: TGTGCCAGCAGTCCCCTCAAGGGTACCGGGGAGCTGTTTTTT.

The chain is built from TRBV7-2 and TRBJ2-5, with D perhaps given as TRBD1 or TRBD2 (5 bases each). V lost 7 bases and J 5 bases, leaving 17 bases between the germline ends. The CDR3 totals 14 residues. Germline-derived CDR1 and CDR2 are SGHTA and FQGNSA. CDR3 in DNA: TGTGCCAGCAACCCGAGGGGCAGTTTGGAGACCCAGTACTTC. Translated, it gives CASNPRGSLETQYF.

The chain recombines TRBV14 with TRBJ2-3; 9 bases are a match to TRBD2. There are 18 residues in the CDR3. The germline V gene encodes CDR1 SGHDN and CDR2 FVKESK. The V gene end was trimmed by 0 bases and the J gene end by 2 bases; junction bases not matched to a gene: 9. The CDR3 sequence is CASSQDLSSGGYTDTQYF. For the CDR3, the DNA is TGTGCCAGCAGCCAAGATCTGAGTAGCGGGGGTTACACAGATACGCAGTATTTT.